This TCR beta chain stems from a study of blood T cell repertoires in COVID-19 (dated by TCRdb to the early 2020s). About the study as a whole: The collaborator samples originated in the United States, Italy and Spain and spanned the acute and convalescent phases of COVID-19. The repertoires were released in a freely available public database meant as a resource for research on the immune response to SARS-CoV-2. HLA class I and class II types, where available, came from metadata supplied by the sample provider rather than from assay-based typing. The material from the prospective study consisted of cDNA or gDNA derived from T cells, B-cell-depleted T cells, or PBMCs. Sample metadata almost always included a de-identified subject ID, COVID-19 status, age in years and sex. Deeply sampled blood TCRbeta repertoires from subjects exposed to, actively infected with, or recovered from COVID-19 were included in the dataset. The samples were drawn from two sources: the first 160 participants of the ongoing ImmuneRACE study, and some 1,300 subjects contributed by 6 global collaborators.

V drops 2 bases and J drops 3 bases, leaving 8 bases in between. For CDR1 and CDR2, the germline V gene lists SGHRS and YFSETQ. The CDR3 contains 14 residues, cysteine and phenylalanine counted. Here the CDR3 DNA is all that survives: 42 bases in frame from base 1. TCRbeta CDR3 regions were amplified from genomic DNA by means of the immunoSEQ Assay, a bias-controlled multiplex PCR. Turning to the authors' computational methods: The number of nucleated cells in each sample was estimated from the amplification of reference gene primers within the assay. To quantify the absolute abundance of each unique TCRbeta CDR3 rearrangement, sequence reads were collapsed and filtered. For each sample, productive Simpson clonality was calculated as the square root of Simpson's diversity index over productive rearrangements. TCRdb limited this immuneACCESS table to in-frame rearrangements with V and J called. A share of clones is missing; checked studies link under half to unresolved V genes, and the rest is unexplained. D and trimming were read from the DNA, whereas the V and J calls and clone size are those reported in that table. In this sample the table shows about 320,000 clones, around 86% of which occur a single time. The ten most abundant clones make up approximately 5.5% of the sample.

In the prospective study, participants were about 18 to 95 years old, resided in about two dozen geographic areas of the United States, and were enrolled through a virtual design. In the prospective study, cohorts were assigned on the basis of participant-reported clinical history obtained from a screening survey and a study questionnaire. For ImmuneRACE Cohort 3, a participant was defined as recovered based on two consecutive negative NP/OP PCR tests, clearance by a healthcare professional, or resolution of symptoms. In the prospective study, mobile phlebotomists collected whole blood, serum and a nasopharyngeal or oropharyngeal swab from each participant. Additional blood draws and questionnaires over an approximately two-month period could optionally be provided by prospective study participants. Before DNA extraction, blood samples from the prospective study were shipped at room temperature or frozen.

In the case of this clone: Its specific antigen is unknown. Base qualities are not recorded, but no much larger clone differs from it by a single base.

What the study reported, not specific to this receptor: Clinical and demographic metadata were provided uncurated, with the amount varying by source and participant.

This TCR was recovered from a man aged 55-75 years who had recovered from COVID-19. Sequencing used PBMCs or T cells enriched from blood (not recorded which). The sequence joins TRBV5-1 to TRBJ2-2; tentative D gene TRBD1, with 6 bases matching. The CDR3 loop reads CASSLQGDTGELFF. The bases are TGCGCCAGCAGCTTACAGGGAGACACCGGGGAGCTGTTTTTT.